This T cell receptor beta chain was sequenced during a study of human T cells and chemical hapten exposure. The wider study: Patch tests delivered 0.01% DPC to the upper back and were evaluated at 6 days. The study, taken as a whole, reports: Positively correlated with patch test score were the counts of PT1 expanded TCRs.

CDR3 length: 13 amino acids. Germline V CDR1 and CDR2: MGHDK, SYGVNS. This clonotype was counted at least ten times. What it binds is unknown. TCRdb re-called the RACE reads through MiXCR, storing one row per CDR3 protein. The sample has about 380,000 distinct CDR3 sequences, approximately 5.1% seen once. Time point given: patch test 1, 2 weeks after DPC sensitization. Treatment indicated: therapeutic diphenylcyclopropenone sensitization with weekly scalp DPC. Non-pregnant alopecia patients aged 18 to 70, suitable for DPC therapy. Sequences were derived from whole blood, sampled in connection with sensitization to the hapten diphenylcyclopropenone (DPC). This TCR came from a woman in her 50s with alopecia areata. Some clones in this sample may be carry-over from other donors' samples. This rearrangement joins TRBV25-1 to TRBJ1-5; 7 bases are shared with TRBD1. This chain's CDR3 is CATKGGADQPQHF. CDR3 nucleotide sequence: TGTGCAACCAAAGGGGGCGCGGATCAGCCCCAGCATTTT.